This T cell receptor (beta chain) was identified in a study of blood T cell repertoires in COVID-19. In the study overall: Collection of acute and convalescent COVID-19 samples took place in the United States, Italy and Spain. Sample material is recorded as cDNA or gDNA derived from T cells, B-cell-depleted T cells, or PBMCs.

Trimming pared 3 bases from V and 2 bases from J, leaving 12 bases between. CDR1 and CDR2 (germline): SGHRS, YFSETQ. The CDR3 totals 14 residues. In the source study's methods: Scientists estimated how many nucleated cells there were by amplifying reference gene primers. The protocol was immunoSEQ multiplex PCR, while the TCRdb copy is restricted to in-frame clones and leaves out a portion. V and J calls and clone size come straight from that table; D and trimming were deduced from the DNA. The table records more than 200,000 clones, approximately 84% of them present only once. The Seattle patients, enrolled during active infection, were followed longitudinally.

The rearrangement links TRBV5-1 to TRBJ2-7, with D uncertain. The TCR comes from a man in his fifties or sixties with COVID-19, enrolled during active disease. Sequencing used peripheral blood. The CDR3 coding sequence is TGCGCCAGCAGCTCGAACGCAGCGACCTACGAGCAGTACTTC. Amino acids: CASSSNAATYEQYF.